This T cell receptor (beta chain) was sequenced during a study of cytomegalovirus exposure and HLA in healthy donors. Overall study context: The use of the same platform for the 120 validation repertoires and the roughly 700 first-cohort repertoires was reported by a later analysis. Points from the study as a whole: Rarity held for most TCR sequences, but there were some public TCRs that occurred in many donors.

Using immunoSEQ multiplex PCR, the repertoire was profiled, and TCRdb retains in-frame clones only, with some absent. The sample holds about 110,000 clones, approximately 91% seen once. In regard to this clone: Its specificity is not known.

The specimen was PBMCs. The TCR originated in a woman under 30 in good health and CMV-seronegative.

CDR3 region: CASSSGGRGFGYTF. In nucleotides, the CDR3 is TGTGCCAGCAGTTCGGGGGGTCGGGGATTTGGCTACACCTTC. This rearrangement joins TRBV28 to TRBJ1-2, with D perhaps TRBD1 (5 bases). This CDR3 is built from 14 residues. The V gene's germline CDR1 is MDHEN and CDR2 SYDVKM. Trimming took off 4 bases at V and 7 bases at J, with 16 bases between the two ends.